The 17 T cell receptor beta chains below come from one sample, sequenced in a study of regulatory and conventional T cells in breast cancer. TCRdb passed the PCR reads through MiXCR, listing each CDR3 protein once. This sample yields roughly 16,000 distinct CDR3 sequences, of which 32% are seen a single time; around 1.5% belongs to the top ten. The specimen was conventional T cells from blood. The receptor source for this set is a female donor in good health.

This rearrangement joins TRBV12-3 or TRBV12-4 to TRBJ2-2; D unresolved. This CDR3 contains 14 residues. The ends were cut back, 0 bases at V and 7 bases at J, with 9 bases in the middle. The CDR3 reads CASSLAHSNGELFF. The CDR3 DNA reads as TGTGCCAGCAGTTTAGCGCACTCCAACGGGGAGCTGTTTTTT.

In its sample, this clonotype was seen a few times. The chain uses TRBV6-2 or TRBV6-3 and TRBJ1-2; D call uncertain. The CDR3 has 13 residues. In germline, CDR1 is MNHEY, CDR2 SVGEGT. Trimming cost V 2 bases and J 3 bases, with 7 bases left between them. This chain's CDR3 is CASSYGYHYGYTF. The CDR3 DNA reads as TGTGCCAGCAGTTACGGGTACCACTATGGCTACACCTTC.

The chain links TRBV6-2 or TRBV6-3 to TRBJ2-2; D not certain. The ends were cut back, 0 bases at V and 4 bases at J, with 15 bases in the middle. The CDR3 covers 17 residues. Germline values: CDR1 MNHEY, CDR2 SVGEGT. The CDR3 region is CASSYSRLLDPTGELFF. The CDR3 DNA is TGTGCCAGCAGTTACTCGAGGCTCTTAGACCCCACCGGGGAGCTGTTTTTT.

This chain uses TRBV4-1 with TRBJ2-1; 8 bases map to TRBD2. Germline-derived CDR1 and CDR2 are MGHRA and YSYEKL. The CDR3 spans 17 residues. J gave up 8 bases and V 1 base, and 13 bases lay outside the gene matches. The CDR3 loop reads CASSQVSLGLESYEQFF. In DNA form, the CDR3 reads TGCGCCAGCAGCCAAGTGTCCCTGGGACTAGAATCTTATGAGCAGTTCTTC.

V gene TRBV7-9 combines with J gene TRBJ2-2, with a weak D call TRBD1 (6 bases). Trimming pared 5 bases from V and 4 bases from J, leaving 11 bases between. The CDR3 has 14 residues. In germline, CDR1 is SEHNR, CDR2 FQNEAQ (reference sequence). CDR3 loop: CASSQQGFTGELFF. CDR3 DNA: TGTGCCAGCAGCCAACAGGGATTCACCGGGGAGCTGTTTTTT. Looking up the rest from reference TRBV7-9 and TRBJ2-2 gives the full variable domain: DTGVSQNPRHKITKRGQNVTFRCDPISEHNRLYWYRQTLGQGPEFLTYFQNEAQLEKSRLLSDRFSAERPKGSFSTLEIQRTEQGDSAMYLCASSQQGFTGELFFGEGSRLTVL.

The chain combines TRBV6-2 or TRBV6-3 with TRBJ1-5, with 7 bases identical to TRBD1. This CDR3 has 16 residues. J was trimmed by 0 bases and V by 8 bases; bases with no gene match: 10. CDR1 is MNHEY, CDR2 SVGEGT, per germline. CDR3 coding DNA: TGTGCCAGCGGGATTGGGACAGTCCTTAGCAATCAGCCCCAGCATTTT. Translation gives CASGIGTVLSNQPQHF.

This clonotype showed up many times. V is TRBV2 and J is TRBJ2-2; a possible D gene is TRBD1 (5 bases). CDR1 and CDR2 from the germline V gene are SNHLY and FYNNEI. The ends were cut back, 5 bases at V and 1 base at J, with 8 bases in the middle. This CDR3 is built from 14 residues. The CDR3, as DNA: TGTGCCAGCAGTCGACAGAGGAACACCGGGGAGCTGTTTTTT. It encodes CASSRQRNTGELFF.

This clonotype was picked up one time. The gene calls are TRBV4-1 and TRBJ1-1; 7 positions match TRBD1. The germline gives CDR1 MGHRA, CDR2 YSYEKL. With V trimmed by 4 bases and J by 1 base, 6 bases remained unmatched. The CDR3 loop spans 15 amino acids. The CDR3 DNA is TGCGCCAGCAGCCTTGTCACAGGGGAGAACACTGAAGCTTTCTTT. It is translated as CASSLVTGENTEAFF.

V gene TRBV12-3 or TRBV12-4 combines with J gene TRBJ2-5; D is undetermined. Trimming took 2 bases from V and 5 from J, leaving 9 bases between them. This CDR3 comprises 13 residues. CDR3 nucleotides: TGTGCCAGCAGTTTAAAAGTCATGGAGACCCAGTACTTC. Its translation is CASSLKVMETQYF.

As to this clonotype: Possible read error: a much larger clone is one base away. J is TRBJ1-1 and V is TRBV7-2; D is possibly TRBD1 (5 bases). The CDR3 is made up of 14 amino acids. CDR1 is SGHTA, CDR2 FQGNSA, per germline. The CDR3 sequence: CASSLSGGGTEALF. The CDR3 DNA sequence: TGTGCCAGCAGCTTAAGCGGGGGTGGAACTGAAGCTCTCTTT.

The chain has TRBV4-1 and TRBJ1-2, with 8 bases that match TRBD1. Trimming at V came to 4 bases and at J to 1 base, leaving 8 bases not matched to a gene. This CDR3 is 16 amino acids long. Germline V gene lookup returns CDR1 MGHRA and CDR2 YSYEKL. The CDR3 reads CASSRVPGQVNYGYTF. CDR3 coding DNA: TGCGCCAGCAGCCGGGTTCCGGGACAGGTTAACTATGGCTACACCTTC.

The count of this clonotype is one. A much larger clonotype is one base distant, so this may be a read error. The genes are TRBV7-2 and TRBJ1-5, with D possibly matching TRBD1 (5 bases). Between the trimmed V and J ends, which lost 1 base and 6 bases, there was a span of 13 bases. The CDR3 spans 15 residues. Germline CDR1 reads SGHTA; CDR2 reads FQGNSA. The CDR3 protein is CASSLVQGPSQPQHF. In DNA, the CDR3 is TGTGCCAGCAGCTTAGTTCAGGGCCCCAGTCAGCCCCAGCATTTT.

This clonotype is medium-sized within its sample. The genes are TRBV7-2 and TRBJ1-2; no clear D gene. V lost 6 bases and J lost 0, with 5 bases in between. This CDR3 is 12 amino acids long. Germline V gene data show CDR1 as SGHTA and CDR2 as FQGNSA. The CDR3 DNA reads as TGTGCCAGCAGTCAAGCTAACTATGGCTACACCTTC. This encodes CASSQANYGYTF.

The chain joins TRBV5-1 to TRBJ1-6; D may be TRBD1 (5 bases). Germline CDR1 and CDR2: SGHRS and YFSETQ. V gave up 3 bases and J gave up 8 bases, with 12 bases separating them. This CDR3 region has 14 residues. CDR3 in DNA: TGCGCCAGCAGCTCCGGGACGGGGGATTCACCCCTCCACTTT. Translation: CASSSGTGDSPLHF.

This clonotype was seen a few times. The rearrangement joins TRBV7-2 to TRBJ2-3; D may be TRBD2 (5 bases). V lost 0 bases, J lost 1 base, and 14 bases lay in between. The CDR3 spans 17 residues. From germline, CDR1 is SGHTA and CDR2 FQGNSA. The chain's CDR3 is CASSLASGPGGTDTQYF. The CDR3 DNA reads TGTGCCAGCAGCTTAGCGTCAGGCCCCGGGGGCACAGATACGCAGTATTTT. Drawing the rest from reference TRBV7-2 and TRBJ2-3, the complete variable domain is GAGVSQSPSNKVTEKGKDVELRCDPISGHTALYWYRQSLGQGLEFLIYFQGNSAPDKSGLPSDRFSAERTGGSVSTLTIQRTQQEDSAVYLCASSLASGPGGTDTQYFGPGTRLTVL.

This chain connects TRBV5-1 to TRBJ2-3; 10 positions agree with TRBD2. The V gene end was trimmed by 4 bases and the J gene end by 2 bases; junction bases not matched to a gene: 7. The CDR3 spans 16 residues. Germline V gene data show CDR1 as SGHRS and CDR2 as YFSETQ. The CDR3 nucleotides read TGCGCCAGCAGCAGGACCGGGACTAGCGTCACAGATACGCAGTATTTT. Residues: CASSRTGTSVTDTQYF.

The J gene is TRBJ1-4, the V gene TRBV7-9; D is unclear. V was shortened by 4 bases and J by 7 bases, with 10 bases between the two germline ends. Germline assignment: CDR1 SEHNR and CDR2 FQNEAQ (reference sequence). The CDR3 runs 13 residues. The CDR3 spells CASSSVPGEKLFF. The CDR3 DNA reads as TGTGCCAGCAGCTCGGTACCCGGTGAAAAACTGTTTTTT. Combining the CDR3 with reference TRBV7-9 and TRBJ1-4 gives the whole variable domain DTGVSQNPRHKITKRGQNVTFRCDPISEHNRLYWYRQTLGQGPEFLTYFQNEAQLEKSRLLSDRFSAERPKGSFSTLEIQRTEQGDSAMYLCASSSVPGEKLFFGSGTQLSVL.